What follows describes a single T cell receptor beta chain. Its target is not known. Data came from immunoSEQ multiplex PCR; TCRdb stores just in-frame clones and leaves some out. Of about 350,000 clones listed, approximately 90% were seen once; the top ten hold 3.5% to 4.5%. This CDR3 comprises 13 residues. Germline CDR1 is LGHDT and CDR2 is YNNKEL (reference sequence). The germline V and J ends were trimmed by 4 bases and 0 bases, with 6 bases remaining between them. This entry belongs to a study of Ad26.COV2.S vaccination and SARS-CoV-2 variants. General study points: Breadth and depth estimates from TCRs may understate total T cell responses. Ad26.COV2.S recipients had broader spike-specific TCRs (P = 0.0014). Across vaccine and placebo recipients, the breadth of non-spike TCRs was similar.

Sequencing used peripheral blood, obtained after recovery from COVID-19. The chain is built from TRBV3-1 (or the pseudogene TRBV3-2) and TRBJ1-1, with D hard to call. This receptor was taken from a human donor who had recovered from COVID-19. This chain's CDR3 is CASSPRLNTEAFF. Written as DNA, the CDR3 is TGTGCCAGCAGCCCGCGATTGAACACTGAAGCTTTCTTT.